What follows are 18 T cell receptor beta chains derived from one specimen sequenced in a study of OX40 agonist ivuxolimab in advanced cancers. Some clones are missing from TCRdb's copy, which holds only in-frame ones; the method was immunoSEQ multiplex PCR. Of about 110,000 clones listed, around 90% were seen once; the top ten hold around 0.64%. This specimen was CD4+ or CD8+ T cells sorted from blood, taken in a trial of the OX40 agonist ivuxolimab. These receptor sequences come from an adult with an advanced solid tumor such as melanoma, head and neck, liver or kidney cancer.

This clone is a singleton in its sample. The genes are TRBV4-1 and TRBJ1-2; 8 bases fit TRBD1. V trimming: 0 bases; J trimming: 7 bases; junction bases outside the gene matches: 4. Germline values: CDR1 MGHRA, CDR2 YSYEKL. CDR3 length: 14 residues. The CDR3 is CASSQDNRGFGYTF. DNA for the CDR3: TGCGCCAGCAGCCAAGATAACAGGGGGTTTGGCTACACCTTC.

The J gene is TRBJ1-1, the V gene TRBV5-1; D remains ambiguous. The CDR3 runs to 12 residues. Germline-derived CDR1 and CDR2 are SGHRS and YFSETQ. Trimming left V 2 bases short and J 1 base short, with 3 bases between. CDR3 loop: CASSFQNTEAFF. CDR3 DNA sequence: TGCGCCAGCAGCTTTCAGAACACTGAAGCTTTCTTT.

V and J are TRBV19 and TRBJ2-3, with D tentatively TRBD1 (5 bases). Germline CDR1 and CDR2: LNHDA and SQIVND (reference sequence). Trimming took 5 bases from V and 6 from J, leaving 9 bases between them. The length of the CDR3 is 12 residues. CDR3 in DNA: TGTGCCAGTAGTCCCTCAGGGGATACGCAGTATTTT. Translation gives CASSPSGDTQYF.

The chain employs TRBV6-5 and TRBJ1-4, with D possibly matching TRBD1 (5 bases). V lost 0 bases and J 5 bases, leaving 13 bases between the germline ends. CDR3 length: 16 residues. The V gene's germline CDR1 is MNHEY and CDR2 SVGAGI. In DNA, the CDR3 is TGTGCCAGCAGTTACTCAGGGCCGGGACGAAATGAAAAACTGTTTTTT. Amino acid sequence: CASSYSGPGRNEKLFF.

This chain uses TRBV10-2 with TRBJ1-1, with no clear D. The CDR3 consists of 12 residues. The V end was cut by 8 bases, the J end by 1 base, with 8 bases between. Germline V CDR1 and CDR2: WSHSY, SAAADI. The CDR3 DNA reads TGCGCCAGCGCAGGACCGAACACTGAAGCTTTCTTT. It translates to CASAGPNTEAFF.

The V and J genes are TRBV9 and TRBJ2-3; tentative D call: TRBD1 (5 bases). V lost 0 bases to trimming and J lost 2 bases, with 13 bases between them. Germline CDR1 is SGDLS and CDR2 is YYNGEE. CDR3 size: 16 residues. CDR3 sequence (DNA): TGTGCCAGCAGCGTAGAAGGGGTTATCCCCACAGATACGCAGTATTTT. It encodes CASSVEGVIPTDTQYF.

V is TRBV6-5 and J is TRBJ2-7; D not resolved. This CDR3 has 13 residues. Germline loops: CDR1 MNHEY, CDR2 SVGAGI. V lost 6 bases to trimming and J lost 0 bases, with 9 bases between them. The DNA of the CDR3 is TGTGCCAGCAGGGCTTACACCTCCTACGAGCAGTACTTC. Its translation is CASRAYTSYEQYF.

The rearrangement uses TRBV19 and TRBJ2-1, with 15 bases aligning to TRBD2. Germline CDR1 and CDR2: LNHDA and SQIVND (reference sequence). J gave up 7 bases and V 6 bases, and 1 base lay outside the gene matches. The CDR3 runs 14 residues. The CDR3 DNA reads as TGTGCCAGTAGCGGGACTAGCGGGAGGAATGAGCAGTTCTTC. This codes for CASSGTSGRNEQFF.

CDR3 DNA sequence: TGTGCTAGTGGTTTGGCAACGGGACAGGGGGCCTACGAGCAGTACTTC. Protein: CASGLATGQGAYEQYF. The chain joins TRBV12-5 to TRBJ2-7; 11 nucleotides match TRBD1. Germline assignment: CDR1 LGHNT and CDR2 FRNRAP. The CDR3 length is 16 residues. The ends lost 1 base at V and 2 bases at J; junction bases unmatched: 4.

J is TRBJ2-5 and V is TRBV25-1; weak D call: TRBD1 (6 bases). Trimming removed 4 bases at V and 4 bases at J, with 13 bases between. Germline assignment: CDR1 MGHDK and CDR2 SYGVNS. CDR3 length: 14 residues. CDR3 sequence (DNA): TGTGCCAGCAGTGCAACTGGACAGATAGAGACCCAGTACTTC. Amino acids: CASSATGQIETQYF. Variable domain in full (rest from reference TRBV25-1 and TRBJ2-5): EADIYQTPRYLVIGTGKKITLECSQTMGHDKMYWYQQDPGMELHLIHYSYGVNSTEKGDLSSESTVSRIRTEHFPLTLESARPSHTSQYLCASSATGQIETQYFGPGTRLLVL.

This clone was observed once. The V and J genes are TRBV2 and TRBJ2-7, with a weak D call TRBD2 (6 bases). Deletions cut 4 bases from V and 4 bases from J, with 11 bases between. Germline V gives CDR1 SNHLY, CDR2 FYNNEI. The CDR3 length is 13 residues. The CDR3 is CASSGLDEYEQYF. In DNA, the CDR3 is TGTGCCAGCAGTGGACTAGATGAGTACGAGCAGTACTTC.

Written as DNA, the CDR3 is TGTGCCAGCAGTGGAGGGTCAGGCCTCTCCTACGAGCAGTACTTC. The encoded protein is CASSGGSGLSYEQYF. J is TRBJ2-7 and V is TRBV2, with D perhaps matching TRBD2 (5 bases). Between the trimmed V and J ends, which lost 4 bases and 0 bases, there was a span of 13 bases. There are 15 residues in the CDR3. Germline V gene lookup returns CDR1 SNHLY and CDR2 FYNNEI.

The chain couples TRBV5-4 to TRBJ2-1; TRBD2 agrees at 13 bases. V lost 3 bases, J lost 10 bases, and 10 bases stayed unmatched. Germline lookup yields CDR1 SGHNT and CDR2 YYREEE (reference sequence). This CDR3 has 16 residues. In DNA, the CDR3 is TGTGCCAGCAGCTCCCCCGGACTAGCGGGAGTGGAGGAGCAGTTCTTC. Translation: CASSSPGLAGVEEQFF.

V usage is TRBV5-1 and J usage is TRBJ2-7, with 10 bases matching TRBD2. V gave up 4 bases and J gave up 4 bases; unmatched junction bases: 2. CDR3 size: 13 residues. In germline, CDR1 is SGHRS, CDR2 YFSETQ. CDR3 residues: CASSPAGGYEQYF. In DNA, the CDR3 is TGCGCCAGCAGCCCAGCGGGAGGGTACGAGCAGTACTTC.

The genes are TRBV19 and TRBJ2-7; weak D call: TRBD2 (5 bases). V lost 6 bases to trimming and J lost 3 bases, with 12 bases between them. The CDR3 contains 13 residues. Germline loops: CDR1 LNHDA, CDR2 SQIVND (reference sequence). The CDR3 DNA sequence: TGTGCCAGTAGGGGAGCTCCAGTCTACGAGCAGTACTTC. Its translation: CASRGAPVYEQYF. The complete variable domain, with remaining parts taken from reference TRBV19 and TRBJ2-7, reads DGGITQSPKYLFRKEGQNVTLSCEQNLNHDAMYWYRQDPGQGLRLIYYSQIVNDFQKGDIAEGYSVSREKKESFPLTVTSAQKNPTAFYLCASRGAPVYEQYFGPGTRLTVT.

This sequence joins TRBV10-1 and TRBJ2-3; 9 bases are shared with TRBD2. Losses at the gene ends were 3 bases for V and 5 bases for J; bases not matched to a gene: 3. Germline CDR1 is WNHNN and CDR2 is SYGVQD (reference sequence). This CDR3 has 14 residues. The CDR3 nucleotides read TGCGCCAGCAGTGATGGCGGGGGGGGAGATACGCAGTATTTT. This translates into CASSDGGGGDTQYF.

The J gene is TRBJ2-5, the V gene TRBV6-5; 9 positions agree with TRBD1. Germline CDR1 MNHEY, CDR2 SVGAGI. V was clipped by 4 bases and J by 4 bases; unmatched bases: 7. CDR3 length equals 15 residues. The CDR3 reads CASSWGQGRRETQYF. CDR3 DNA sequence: TGTGCCAGCAGTTGGGGACAGGGTAGGCGAGAGACCCAGTACTTC.

The CDR3 DNA is TGTGCCAGCAGCAAAGTAAGACGGGAGGGCCCGGACGCCTACAATGAGCAGTTCTTC. Amino acids: CASSKVRREGPDAYNEQFF. This rearrangement joins TRBV21-1 to TRBJ2-1; TRBD2 is the table's D call, not checked against the DNA. TRBV21-1 is assigned pseudogene status. The CDR3 is 19 residues long.